The entry below describes one T cell receptor (beta chain). Antigen specificity is unknown. This entry comes from a study of regulatory T cells in long-lasting Graves disease. This CDR3 comprises 17 residues. With 2 bases clipped from V and 1 base from J, the junction kept 5 bases outside the gene matches. Germline V gives CDR1 SGHTS, CDR2 YDEGEE. CDR3 regions were amplified by Arm-PCR using iRepertoire HTBI primers to build TCR beta libraries. Original processing methods: The samples included around 60 TRBV and under 15 TRBJ segments. TCRdb reprocessed the multiplex PCR reads via MiXCR and lists one record per CDR3 protein. The V and J calls were determined by TCRdb, not by the authors. Of about 290,000 distinct CDR3 sequences in the sample, roughly a fifth were seen once. Study-level points and caveats: A greater number of public clonotypes (over 2,500) was shared by persistent patients than by new patients (over 900).

Time point given: persistent/refractory GD, antithyroid drugs over 5 years with positive TRAb. TCR sequences were obtained from RNA taken from PBMCs. Here the sequenced sample was peripheral blood mononuclear cells (PBMCs), taken when the disease was refractory, from a patient treated with antithyroid drugs. This TCR derives from a female donor with Graves disease. The chain is built from TRBV5-8 and TRBJ2-2; 10 nucleotides agree with TRBD2. The CDR3 DNA reads as TGTGCCAGCAGCTTTTCCAGCGGGAGGGGGAACACCGGGGAGCTGTTTTTT. Protein product: CASSFSSGRGNTGELFF.